The text below deals with one T cell receptor beta chain. Method: immunoSEQ multiplex PCR; TCRdb's copy keeps in-frame clones and lacks some. The profile shows 70,000 to 100,000 clones, 86% of them singletons. The entry originates in a study of radiotherapy plus CTLA-4 blockade in lung cancer. Enrolled patients, whose metastatic non-small-cell lung cancer was chemo-refractory, received focal radiation plus CTLA-4 blockade with ipilimumab. From germline, CDR1 is SGHVS and CDR2 FNYEAQ. The ends were cut back, 0 bases at V and 4 bases at J, with 9 bases in the middle. The CDR3 length is 14 residues. The gene calls are TRBV7-6 and TRBJ1-1; weak D call: TRBD1 (6 bases). This receptor was taken from a human donor with non-small cell lung cancer who had a partial response to radiotherapy plus ipilimumab. The sequencing here drew on peripheral blood, taken from a patient treated with radiotherapy plus ipilimumab. The CDR3 loop reads CASSLAGASTEAFF. The DNA for the CDR3 is TGTGCCAGCAGCTTAGCGGGGGCGAGCACTGAAGCTTTCTTT.